This T cell receptor beta chain comes out of a study of control samples from healthy donors and cancer patients (dated by TCRdb to 2019 to 2021). Turning to this clone: The target of this receptor is not known. Nothing much larger sits one base from this clone, and base qualities are not available.

The method behind the library was the immunoSEQ multiplex PCR assay. Not all clones reach the TCRdb copy of this immuneACCESS table, which keeps in-frame sequences only. Checked studies attribute under half of the gap to unresolved V genes and leave the rest unexplained. For this sample there are 150,000 to 200,000 clones; around 90% appear just once. The ten largest clonotypes hold more than 1.3% of the sample. Trimming takes 2 bases from V and 3 bases from J, and the germline ends sit 13 bases apart. From the cysteine up to the phenylalanine, the CDR3 has a length of 15 residues. Of all the DNA, just the CDR3 is kept, 45 bases in frame from base 1. CDR1 and CDR2 were assigned from the germline V gene as MNHEY and SVGAGI.

The source material was blood. The sequence links TRBV6-5 to TRBJ1-1; the D region possibly corresponds to TRBD1 (6 bases align). The clonotype comes from a woman aged 45-65 years in good health. The CDR3 amino acid sequence is: CASSYTPQGDTEAFF. The DNA sequence is given as TGTGCCAGCAGTTACACGCCACAGGGAGACACTGAAGCTTTCTTT.